This T cell receptor beta chain was observed in a study of CD8+ T cells in alopecia areata. At the level of the study: Treated patients swallowed 5 to 10 mg of oral tofacitinib twice daily. General observations from the study: Amid tofacitinib therapy, many expanded lesional clones stayed present in scalp and blood.

cDNA reverse transcribed from extracted RNA served as the sequencing template. The assay was immunoSEQ multiplex PCR, and TCRdb's table has in-frame clones only and misses some. The table has 70,000 or so clones, 25% to 30% seen once; the top ten hold 14% to 15%. This clone occurred a few times. The antigen remains undetermined. This CDR3 is built from 14 residues. In germline, CDR1 is KGHSH, CDR2 LQKENI. The germline V and J ends were trimmed by 2 bases and 4 bases, with 11 bases remaining between them. Treatment noted: oral pan-JAK inhibitor, 5-10 mg twice daily. This TCR was recovered from a human donor with alopecia areata. The chain carries TRBV18 and TRBJ2-5, with a tentative D call TRBD2 (5 bases). The specimen was CD8+ T cells sorted from blood, collected at week 4, from a patient treated with tofacitinib. This chain's CDR3 is CASSPWAGGETQYF. In DNA form, the CDR3 reads TGTGCCAGCTCACCATGGGCTGGAGGAGAGACCCAGTACTTC.